These T cell receptor beta chains were read from a single sample in a study of cytomegalovirus exposure and HLA in healthy donors. Some clones are missing from TCRdb's copy, which holds only in-frame ones; the method was immunoSEQ multiplex PCR. The top ten clones hold 6.3% of a sample with more than 150,000 clones, roughly 80% of them seen once. The sequenced sample consisted of PBMCs. The receptors were sampled from a man between 35 and 55 years old in good health and CMV-seropositive. Each CDR3 is given with its conserved first and last residue. The D gene is left open where the match is weak. Clone size, where shown, is once, few, many, or a class for clones that have expanded.

TRBD2	TRBV19	NA	TRBJ2-4	TGTGCCAGTAGTATCCCGGGGGGGGTTGCCAAAAACATTCAGTACTTC	CASSIPGGVAKNIQYF
TRBD2	TRBV5-4	NA	TRBJ2-1	TGTGCCAGCAGCAGGACTAGCGCTGGTGAGCAGTTCTTC	CASSRTSAGEQFF
TRBD1	TRBV7-6	NA	TRBJ2-7	TGTGCCAGCAGCCCTGGACAGGGGGGCGAGCAGTACTTC	CASSPGQGGEQYF
TRBD2	TRBV2	few	TRBJ2-7	TGTGCCAGCACCCCGGGACTAGCGGGGCCTTCCTCCTACGAGCAGTACTTC	CASTPGLAGPSSYEQYF
NA	TRBV9	NA	TRBJ2-7	TGTGCCAGCAGCGTAGGGGAAGGGGCCTACGAGCAGTACTTC	CASSVGEGAYEQYF
NA	TRBV19	NA	TRBJ1-4	TGTGCCAGCATGGCCGCCGAGCATGGAGTTTATGAAAAACTGTTTTTT	CASMAAEHGVYEKLFF
TRBD2	TRBV5-6	NA	TRBJ2-5	TGTGCCAGCAGCCCGGGACTAGGAGAGACCCAGTACTTC	CASSPGLGETQYF
NA	TRBV5-6	NA	TRBJ1-1	TGTGCCAGCAGCCAACAGGGACCTCTAAGTGAAGCTTTCTTT	CASSQQGPLSEAFF
NA	TRBV4-1	few	TRBJ2-7	TGCGCCAGCAGCCCCCCCTTTCCGGGACACTACGAGCAGTACTTC	CASSPPFPGHYEQYF
NA	TRBV5-8	NA	TRBJ2-1	TGTGCCAGCCCCCATCCCACGGGGGATGAGCAGTTCTTC	CASPHPTGDEQFF
TRBD1	TRBV6-1	NA	TRBJ2-7	TGTGCCAGCAGTGAAGCATCGGGACAGGGTTACGAGCAGTACTTC	CASSEASGQGYEQYF
NA	TRBV18	few	TRBJ2-7	TGTGCCAGCTCAAATTACGACAGGATCTACGAGCAGTACTTC	CASSNYDRIYEQYF
TRBD1	TRBV4-3	once	TRBJ1-1	TGCGCCAGCAGCCAGGACAGGGGGGACACTGAAGCTTTCTTT	CASSQDRGDTEAFF
NA	TRBV27	once	TRBJ1-2	TGTGCCAGCAGCCTAACGACAAAATCCGGGAGCCGCTATGGCTACACCTTC	CASSLTTKSGSRYGYTF
NA	TRBV4-3	few	TRBJ1-1	TGCGCCAGCAGCCAAAGGGCTCAGGGGAGTAACACTGAAGCTTTCTTT	CASSQRAQGSNTEAFF
NA	TRBV5-6	NA	TRBJ1-1	TGTGCCAGCAGCTTCGCTTGGCTTTACACTGAAGCTTTCTTT	CASSFAWLYTEAFF
TRBD1	TRBV18	NA	TRBJ1-1	TGTGCCAGCTCAAAGTGGACAGGGGATGAAGCTTTCTTT	CASSKWTGDEAFF
NA	TRBV4-3	NA	TRBJ1-4	TGCGCCAGCAGCCAGGGAGACGAAAAACTGTTTTTT	CASSQGDEKLFF
NA	TRBV9	once	TRBJ2-7	TGTGCCAGCAGCGTAGGTGGGGGAGGCGAGCAGTACTTC	CASSVGGGGEQYF
TRBD2	TRBV7-9	NA	TRBJ2-7	TGTGCCAGCAGCTTAGAAGGACTAGCGGCCGAGCAGTACTTC	CASSLEGLAAEQYF
TRBD2	TRBV4-3	NA	TRBJ2-5	TGCGCCAGCAGCCAAGATGGGTTAGCGGGGGGCCGGAGAGAGACCCAGTACTTC	CASSQDGLAGGRRETQYF
NA	TRBV25-1	NA	TRBJ2-7	TGTGCCAGCAGCCCGCCCGGCTACGAGCAGTACTTC	CASSPPGYEQYF
NA	TRBV7-2	NA	TRBJ1-1	TGTGCCAGCAGCTTAGGGGCTTATTTGAACACTGAAGCTTTCTTT	CASSLGAYLNTEAFF
TRBD1	TRBV7-8	NA	TRBJ2-7	TGTGCCAGCTCCCGGACAGGGTTTTACGAGCAGTACTTC	CASSRTGFYEQYF
NA	TRBV6-6	NA	TRBJ1-1	TGTGCCAGCAGTTACTACGTGAGCACTGAAGCTTTCTTT	CASSYYVSTEAFF
NA	TRBV7-9	NA	TRBJ1-5	TGTGCCAGCACCGCAGGGAACCAGCCCCAGCATTTT	CASTAGNQPQHF
NA	TRBV9	NA	TRBJ1-1	TGTGCCAGCAGCCCCTACGCCGGGGGTAGCACTGAAGCTTTCTTT	CASSPYAGGSTEAFF
NA	TRBV4-2	NA	TRBJ1-2	TGTGCCAGCAGCCAAGATGCGGCGGCGGGCTATGGCTACACCTTC	CASSQDAAAGYGYTF
TRBD1	TRBV6-1	few	TRBJ2-5	TGTGCCAGCAGTGGTCACCAGGGGGCCCAGTACTTC	CASSGHQGAQYF